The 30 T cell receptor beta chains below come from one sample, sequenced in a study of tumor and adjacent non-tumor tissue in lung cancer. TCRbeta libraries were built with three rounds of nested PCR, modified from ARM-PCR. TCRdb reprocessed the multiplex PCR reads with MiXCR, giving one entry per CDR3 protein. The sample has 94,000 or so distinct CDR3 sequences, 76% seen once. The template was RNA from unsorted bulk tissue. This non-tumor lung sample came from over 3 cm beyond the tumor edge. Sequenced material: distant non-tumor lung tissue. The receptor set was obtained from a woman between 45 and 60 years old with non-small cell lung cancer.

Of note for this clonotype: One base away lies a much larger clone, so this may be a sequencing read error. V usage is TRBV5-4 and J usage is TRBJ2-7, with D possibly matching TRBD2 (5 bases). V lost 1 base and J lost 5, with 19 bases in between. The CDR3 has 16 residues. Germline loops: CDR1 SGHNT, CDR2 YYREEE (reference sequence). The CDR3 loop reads CASSLTIWEPPNEQYF. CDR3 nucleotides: TGTGCCAGCAGCTTGACTATATGGGAGCCTCCTAACGAGCAGTACTTC.

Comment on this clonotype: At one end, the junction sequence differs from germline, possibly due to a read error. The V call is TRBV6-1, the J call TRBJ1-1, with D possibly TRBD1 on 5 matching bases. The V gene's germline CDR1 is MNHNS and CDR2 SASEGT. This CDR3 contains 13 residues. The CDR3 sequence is CASSTEGITEVFF. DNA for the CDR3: TGTGCCAGCAGCACAGAGGGGATCACTGAAGTTTTCTTT.

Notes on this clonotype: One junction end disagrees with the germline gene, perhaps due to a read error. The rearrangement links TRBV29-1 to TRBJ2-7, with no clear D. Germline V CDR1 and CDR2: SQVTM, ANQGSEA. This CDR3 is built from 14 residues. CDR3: CSVDSSGGSCEQYF. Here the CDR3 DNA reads TGCAGTGTCGACTCCTCGGGTGGGTCCTGCGAGCAGTACTTC.

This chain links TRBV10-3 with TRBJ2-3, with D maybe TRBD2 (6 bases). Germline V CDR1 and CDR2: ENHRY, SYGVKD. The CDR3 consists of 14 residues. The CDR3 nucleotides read TGTTCCAGCTCTACCGGGACTGGTACAGATACGCAGTATTTT. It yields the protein CSSSTGTGTDTQYF.

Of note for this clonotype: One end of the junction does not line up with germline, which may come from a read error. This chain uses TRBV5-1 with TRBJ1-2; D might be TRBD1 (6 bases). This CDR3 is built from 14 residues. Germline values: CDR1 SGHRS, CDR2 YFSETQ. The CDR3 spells CASSSGSGALGYTF. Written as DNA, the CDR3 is TGCGCAAGCAGCAGTGGGTCGGGGGCGCTCGGCTACACCTTC.

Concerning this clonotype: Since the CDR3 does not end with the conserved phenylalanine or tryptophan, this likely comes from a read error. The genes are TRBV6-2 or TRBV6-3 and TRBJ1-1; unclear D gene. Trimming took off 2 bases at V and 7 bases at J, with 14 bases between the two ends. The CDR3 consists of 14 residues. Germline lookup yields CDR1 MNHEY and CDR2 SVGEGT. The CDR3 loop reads CASSYNSASIEAFL. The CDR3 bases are TGTGCCAGCAGTTACAATTCAGCGAGCATTGAAGCTTTCTTA.

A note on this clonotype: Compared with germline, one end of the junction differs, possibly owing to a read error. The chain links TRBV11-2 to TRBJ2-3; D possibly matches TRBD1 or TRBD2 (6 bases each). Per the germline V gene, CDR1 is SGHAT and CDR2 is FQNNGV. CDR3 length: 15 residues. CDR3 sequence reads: CASSLEGGRQDMQYF. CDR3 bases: TGTGCCAGCAGCCTAGAGGGGGGAAGACAAGATATGCAGTATTTT.

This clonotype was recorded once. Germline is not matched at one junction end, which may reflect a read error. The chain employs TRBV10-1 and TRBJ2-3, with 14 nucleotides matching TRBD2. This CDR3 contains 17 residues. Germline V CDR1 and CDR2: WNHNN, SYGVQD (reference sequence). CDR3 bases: TGCGCCAGCAGTCCGGGGACTAGCGGGAGTAGCACAGATACGAAGTATTTT. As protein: CASSPGTSGSSTDTKYF.

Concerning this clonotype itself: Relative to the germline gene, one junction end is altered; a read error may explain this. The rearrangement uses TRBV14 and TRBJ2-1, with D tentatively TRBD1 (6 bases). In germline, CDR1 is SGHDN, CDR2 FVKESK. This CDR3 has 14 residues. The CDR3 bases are TGTGCCAGCAGCCTTATGACAGGCCACAATGTGCAACTCTTC. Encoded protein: CASSLMTGHNVQLF.

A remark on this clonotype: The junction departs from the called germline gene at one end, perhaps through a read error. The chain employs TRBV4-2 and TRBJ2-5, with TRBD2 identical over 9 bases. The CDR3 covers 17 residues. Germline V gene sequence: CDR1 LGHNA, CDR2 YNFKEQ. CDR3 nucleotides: TGTGCCAGCAGCCAAGTACGTAGCGGGAGTGTAGGAGAGATCCAGTACTTC. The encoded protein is CASSQVRSGSVGEIQYF.

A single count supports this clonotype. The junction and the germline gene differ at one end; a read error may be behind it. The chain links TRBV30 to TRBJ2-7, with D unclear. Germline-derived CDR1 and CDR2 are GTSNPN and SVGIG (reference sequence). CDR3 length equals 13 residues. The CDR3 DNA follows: TGTGCTATCCGTGGTTTGGATTACTACGAGCTGTACTTC. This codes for CAIRGLDYYELYF. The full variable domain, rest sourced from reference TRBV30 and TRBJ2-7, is SQTIHQWPATLVQPVGSPLSLECTVEGTSNPNLYWYRQAAGRGLQLLFYSVGIGQISSEVPQNLSASRPQDRQFILSSKKLLLSDSGFYLCAIRGLDYYELYFGPGTRLTVT.

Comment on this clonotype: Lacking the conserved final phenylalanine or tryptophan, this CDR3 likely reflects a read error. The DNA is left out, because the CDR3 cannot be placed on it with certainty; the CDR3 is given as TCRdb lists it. The CDR3 sequence: CSVEGFGGLTSYNEQLY. The chain is built from TRBV29-1 and TRBJ2-1; TRBD2, as called in the table, went unchecked against the DNA. Germline V lookup: CDR1 SQVTM, CDR2 ANQGSEA. The CDR3 spans 17 amino acids, including both terminal residues.

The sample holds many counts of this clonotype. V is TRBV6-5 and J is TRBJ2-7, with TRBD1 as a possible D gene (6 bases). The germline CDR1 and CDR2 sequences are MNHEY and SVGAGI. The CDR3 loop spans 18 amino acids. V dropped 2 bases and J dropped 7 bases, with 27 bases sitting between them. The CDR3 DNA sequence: TGTGCCAGCAGTTACGGCTGGATTTCGTCGGGCAGGGGTGGAGAGCAGTACTTC. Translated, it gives CASSYGWISSGRGGEQYF.

CDR3 residues: CASSRGSENAYNEQYF. The CDR3 region has the DNA TGCGCCAGCAGCCGGGGGTCAGAGAACGCCTACAATGAGCAGTACTTC. V usage is TRBV4-1 and J usage is TRBJ2-1; tentatively, D is TRBD1 or TRBD2 (5 bases each). The J call could be wrong; TRBJ2-7 is a better fit for the DNA end. The germline CDR1 and CDR2 sequences are MGHRA and YSYEKL. The CDR3 extends over 16 amino acids.

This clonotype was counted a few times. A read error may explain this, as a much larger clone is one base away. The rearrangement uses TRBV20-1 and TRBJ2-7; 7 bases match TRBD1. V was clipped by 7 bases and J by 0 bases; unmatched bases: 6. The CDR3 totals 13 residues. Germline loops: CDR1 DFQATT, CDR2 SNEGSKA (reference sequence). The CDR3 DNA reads TGCAGTGTTTATACAGGGGACTCCTACGAGCAGTACTTC. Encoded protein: CSVYTGDSYEQYF.

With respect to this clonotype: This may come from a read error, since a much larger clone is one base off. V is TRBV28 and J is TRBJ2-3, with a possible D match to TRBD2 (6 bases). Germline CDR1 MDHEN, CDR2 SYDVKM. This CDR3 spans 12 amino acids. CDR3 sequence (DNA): TGTGCCAGTGGAGGGTACACAGATAAGCAGTATTTT. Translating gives CASGGYTDKQYF.

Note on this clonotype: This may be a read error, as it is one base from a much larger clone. The DNA of the CDR3 is TGTACCAGCAGCCAGGGGACCATTACAGGGGGCTATGGCTACACCTTC. It is translated as CTSSQGTITGGYGYTF. The V gene is TRBV28, the J gene TRBJ1-2; 8 bases map to TRBD1. From germline, CDR1 is MDHEN and CDR2 SYDVKM. This CDR3 comprises 16 residues.

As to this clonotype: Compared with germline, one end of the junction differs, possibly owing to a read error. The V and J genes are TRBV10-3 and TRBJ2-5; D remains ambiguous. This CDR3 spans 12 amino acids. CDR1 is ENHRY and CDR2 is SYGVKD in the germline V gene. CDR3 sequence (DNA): TGTGCCATCAGTGAGATCGAGGAGACCCACTACTTC. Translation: CAISEIEETHYF.

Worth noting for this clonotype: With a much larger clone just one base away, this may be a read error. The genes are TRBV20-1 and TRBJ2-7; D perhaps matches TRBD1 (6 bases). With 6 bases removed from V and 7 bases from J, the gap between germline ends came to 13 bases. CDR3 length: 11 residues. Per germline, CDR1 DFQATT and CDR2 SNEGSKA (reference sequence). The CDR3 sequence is CSATGTQEQYF. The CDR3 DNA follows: TGCAGTGCCACCGGGACACAGGAGCAGTACTTC.

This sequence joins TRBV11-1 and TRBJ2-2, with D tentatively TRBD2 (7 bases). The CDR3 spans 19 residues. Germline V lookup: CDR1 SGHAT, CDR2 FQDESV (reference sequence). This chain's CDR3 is CVCSPRGRGRTRRTGELFF. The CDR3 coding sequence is TGTGTCTGCAGCCCACGGGGCAGGGGAAGGACTAGACGGACCGGGGAGCTGTTTTTT. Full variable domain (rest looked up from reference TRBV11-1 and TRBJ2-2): EAEVAQSPRYKITEKSQAVAFWCDPISGHATLYWYRQILGQGPELLVQFQDESVVDDSQLPKDRFSAERLKGVDSTLKIQPAELGDSAMYLCVCSPRGRGRTRRTGELFFGEGSRLTVL.

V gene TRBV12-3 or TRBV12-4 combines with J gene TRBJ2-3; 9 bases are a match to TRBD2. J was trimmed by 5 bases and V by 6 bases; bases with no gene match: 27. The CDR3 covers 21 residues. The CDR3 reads CASSLGPVSGSTDPSLDTQYF. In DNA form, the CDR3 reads TGTGCCAGCAGCCTAGGGCCAGTTAGCGGGAGTACAGACCCGAGTCTAGATACGCAGTATTTT.

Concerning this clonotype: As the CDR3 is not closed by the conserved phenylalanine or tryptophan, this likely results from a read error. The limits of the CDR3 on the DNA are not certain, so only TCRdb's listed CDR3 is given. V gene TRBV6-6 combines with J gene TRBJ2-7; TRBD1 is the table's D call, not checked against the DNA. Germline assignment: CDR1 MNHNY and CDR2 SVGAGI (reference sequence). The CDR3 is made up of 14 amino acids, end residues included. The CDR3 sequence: CASNRGLPTYEQYL.

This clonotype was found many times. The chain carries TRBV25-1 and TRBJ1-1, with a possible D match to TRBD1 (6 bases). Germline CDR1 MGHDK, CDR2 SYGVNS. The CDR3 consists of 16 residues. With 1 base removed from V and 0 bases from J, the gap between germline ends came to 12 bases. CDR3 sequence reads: CASSELEGVLNTEAFF. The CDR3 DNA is TGTGCCAGCAGTGAATTGGAGGGGGTCCTGAACACTGAAGCTTTCTTT.

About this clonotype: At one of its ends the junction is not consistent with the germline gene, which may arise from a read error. DNA of the CDR3: TGTATCAGACCCACCATGAGAGAGACCCAGTACTTC. Its translation: CIRPTMRETQYF. The gene calls are TRBV10-1 and TRBJ2-5; D remains ambiguous. The germline gives CDR1 WNHNN, CDR2 SYGVQD (reference sequence). The CDR3 spans 12 residues.

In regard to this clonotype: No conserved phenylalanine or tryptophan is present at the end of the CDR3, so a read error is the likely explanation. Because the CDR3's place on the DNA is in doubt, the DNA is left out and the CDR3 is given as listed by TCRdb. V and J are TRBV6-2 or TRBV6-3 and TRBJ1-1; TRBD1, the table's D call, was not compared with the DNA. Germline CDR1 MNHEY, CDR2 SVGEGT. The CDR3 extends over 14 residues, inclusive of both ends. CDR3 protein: CASSYLDRGAMVFI.

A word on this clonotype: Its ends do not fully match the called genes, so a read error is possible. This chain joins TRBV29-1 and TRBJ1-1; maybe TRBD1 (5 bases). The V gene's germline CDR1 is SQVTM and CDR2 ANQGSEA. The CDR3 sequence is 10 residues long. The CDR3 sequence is CGVGVTEAFF. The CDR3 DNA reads TGCGGCGTGGGGGTCACTGAAGCTTTCTTT.

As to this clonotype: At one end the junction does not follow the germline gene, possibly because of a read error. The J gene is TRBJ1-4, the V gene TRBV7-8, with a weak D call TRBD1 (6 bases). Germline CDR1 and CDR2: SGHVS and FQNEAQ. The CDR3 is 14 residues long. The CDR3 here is CASSLRDINEKPFF. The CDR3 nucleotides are TGTGCCAGCAGCCTCCGGGACATTAATGAAAAACCGTTTTTT.

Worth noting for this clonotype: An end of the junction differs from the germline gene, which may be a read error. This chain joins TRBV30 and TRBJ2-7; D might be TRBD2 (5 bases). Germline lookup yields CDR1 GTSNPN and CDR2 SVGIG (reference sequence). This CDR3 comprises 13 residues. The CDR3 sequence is CAWSGGCSCEQYF. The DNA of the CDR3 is TGTGCCTGGAGTGGCGGGTGCTCCTGCGAGCAGTACTTC.

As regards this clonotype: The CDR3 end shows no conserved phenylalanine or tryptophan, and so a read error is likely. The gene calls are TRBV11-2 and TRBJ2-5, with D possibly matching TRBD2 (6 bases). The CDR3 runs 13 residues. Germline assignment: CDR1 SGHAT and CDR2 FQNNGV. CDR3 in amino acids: CASNLAFRGSQYL. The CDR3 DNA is TGTGCCAGCAACTTAGCGTTCCGGGGGAGCCAGTACCTC.

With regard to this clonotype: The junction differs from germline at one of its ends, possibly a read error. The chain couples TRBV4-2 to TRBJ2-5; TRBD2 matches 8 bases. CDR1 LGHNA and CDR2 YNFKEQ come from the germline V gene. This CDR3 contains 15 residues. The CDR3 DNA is TGTGTCAGCAGCCAAAATCGGGAGGGGCAGGAGGCCCAGTACTTC. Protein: CVSSQNREGQEAQYF.